The TCR beta chain under discussion was sequenced for a study of cytomegalovirus exposure and HLA in healthy donors (dated by TCRdb to about 2017). As for the study more broadly: According to an earlier analysis of 550 to 700 of the donors, 150 million to 200 million T cells yielded over 100 million unique TCR beta sequences and approximately 300 Gb of sequence data. To predict cytomegalovirus infection status, the study combined high-throughput TCR immunosequencing, statistical association of individual TCRs with disease status, and machine learning. A later genetic analysis took genome-wide SNP genotypes for about three fifths of the 666 donors and used that subset as a discovery cohort. All discovery cohort repertoires had been generated on a single sequencing platform. Donor age, sex, ethnicity and CMV serostatus were compiled together with the repertoire data. HLA typing included class I and class II loci at four-digit resolution. Rather than using new phenotypic data, the later analysis identified candidate immune exposures from TCR beta sequences and from how often those sequences occurred across donors. The study profiled the T cell repertoires of hundreds of subjects by immunosequencing and related them to cytomegalovirus serostatus. The study aimed to test whether cataloging public T cell receptors could reveal signatures of past pathogen exposure. An early release covering 550 to 700 HLA-typed donors comprised around 300 gigabases of sequencing data and roughly 85 million unique TCR sequences. To study patterns of TCR occurrence, a later analysis re-analyzed previously published TCR beta repertoires from more than 550 donors and added high-resolution HLA genotyping. An earlier analysis of nearly 600 of the donors applied high-throughput TCR beta sequencing to assess whether each TCR beta V gene segment acted as functional or pseudogenic. On average, roughly 240,000 unique TCR beta nucleotide sequences were sequenced per donor among about 400 genotyped donors of the cohort, with around 19% of those sequences being non-productive. The number of donors typed differed by locus, with about 629-640 for A, B, C, DRB1 and DQB1, roughly 520 for DQA1, approximately 580 for DPA1, and 450 to 480 for DPB1. Of the roughly 400 genotyped donors, more than 75% were placed in the genetic ancestry cluster associated with self-reported Caucasian donors. Roughly 5 DR-DQ haplotypes were handled as single units for association and clustering, since linkage in the cohort was strong. In addition to the first cohort of 666 subjects, a separate validation cohort of 120 different subjects was used.

The library was made by the immunoSEQ multiplex PCR assay. The multiplex PCR relied on a mix of 60 forward primers for TCR Vbeta segments and 13 reverse primers for TCR Jbeta segments. The CDR3 region of rearranged TCR beta genes was amplified from genomic DNA with a multiplex PCR assay. Amplified TCR beta libraries were sequenced as 87-base-pair reads on the Illumina HiSeq System. Processing in the source paper ran as follows. A later analysis counted approximately 74 million unique TCR beta chains across the 550 to 750 repertoires, and some 11 million of these chains were shared by at least two donors. To remove PCR and sequencing errors, raw reads were error-corrected and collapsed into unique sequences using a nearest-neighbor algorithm that merged closely related sequences. To assign V, D and J gene segments, CDR3 sequences were aligned to IMGT reference sequences. For a sequence to be retained, a match of at least six nucleotides to both a V gene segment and a J gene segment was required. Rearrangements were called productive when the CDR3 lacked stop codons and stayed in frame with V and J; all others were non-productive. Following IMGT convention, CDR3 was defined as the stretch from the second conserved V-encoded cysteine up to the conserved J-encoded phenylalanine. The earlier analysis of some 550 of the donors excluded any sequence lacking an unambiguous match to a single V gene segment. An earlier analysis of a few hundred of the donors called V segments functional above 56.7% productive rearrangements and segregating when the between-donor standard deviation exceeded 5%. A statistical classification framework was developed to diagnose cytomegalovirus status using the catalog of TCR beta chain sequences. In a later analysis, TCR nucleotide sequences were compared against IMGT/GENE-DB human TR gene sequences so that V and J genes could be assigned. In a later analysis, CDR3 sequences and most-parsimonious VDJ recombination scenarios were assigned using the TCRdist pipeline. In a later analysis, each TCR beta chain was defined by its CDR3 amino acid sequence together with its V-gene family, and reads without a unique V-gene family were excluded. As a way to deal with suspected cross-contamination and a sequencing artifact, a later analysis dropped 450 to 600 nucleotide sequences that were highly shared and had low generation probability. A later analysis calculated a clonal expansion index for each public chain from normalized within-repertoire ranks of inferred template counts. In a later analysis, generation probabilities were computed with a VDJ recombination model fitted to out-of-frame rearrangements, and the resulting probabilities were checked against IGoR. Hypergeometric tests were used in a later analysis to score TCR-TCR, TCR-HLA and TCR-CMV co-occurrence, with a repertoire-size bias correction applied to the TCR pairs. In a later analysis, false discovery rates were estimated by permuting HLA or CMV assignments 20 times. A later analysis grouped co-occurring TCRs with DBSCAN, adding TCRdist sequence similarity when clustering within HLA-allele-positive subsets. Repertoires with fewer than 30,000 or more than 120,000 public chains were left out of co-occurrence clustering, as were four to six repertoires with anomalous nucleotide sharing. What TCRdb holds here is the immuneACCESS table cut down to in-frame rearrangements. Part of the clones is not present; checked against another copy, under half of the missing clones reflect an unresolved V gene, and the others are unexplained. That table gives V, J and clone size, and the DNA gave D and trimming. The sample data list 90,000 to 120,000 clones, and 76% of these were observed just once. In total, the top ten clones hold roughly 2% of the sample.

Study-level results and caveats: At a false discovery rate of 0.05, a later analysis linked roughly 17,000 TCR beta sequences to specific HLA alleles. In a later genetic analysis, fewer N-insertions in productive TCRs were reported among donors in an Asian-associated ancestry cluster than the 666-donor mean. Correlated functional status among segregating V segments might reflect linkage disequilibrium, but an unknown experimental factor could not be ruled out. Compared with equally common non-associated chains, HLA-associated TCR beta chains in a later analysis were more clonally expanded and had lower generation probabilities. The classifier was reported to diagnose cytomegalovirus status with high specificity and sensitivity in both the original cohort and the validation cohort. When HLA alleles, especially DR and DQ, strongly co-occurred, attributing TCR associations to individual alleles was difficult. CMV serostatus was the only immune exposure information available for the cohort. In vitro tests confirmed that a few of the cytomegalovirus-associated TCR beta chains recognize cytomegalovirus antigens. Because counts were too low, seventeen rarely observed V segments, including chromosome 9 orphons, were excluded from the earlier analysis of several hundred of the donors. A later analysis found that most CMV-associated TCR beta chains appeared HLA-restricted, with HLA associations seemingly driven largely by CMV exposure. In this cohort, only TCR beta chains were sequenced, and detectable features were limited by the absence of alpha or paired-chain data. A further reported finding was that TCR beta sequences accurately predicted the HLA-A and HLA-B alleles for most subjects in the first cohort. The presence/absence analyses assumed that sequencing depth was roughly uniform across donors, and that assumption may not be true. The 87-base-pair reads could not distinguish some IMGT-functional V segments, including TRBV6-2 and TRBV6-3, so those segments were excluded. An association between a missense DCLRE1C variant and V-gene and J-gene trimming of TCR beta chains was found in a later genetic analysis and replicated in an independent cohort. The sequencing pipeline was judged likely to have produced a cluster of highly shared sequence variants as a technical artifact. The authors suggested that the approach could potentially be extended to other disease states and immunological phenotypes. In a later analysis, TCR association rates were found to vary across HLA loci, with the most associated TCRs seen for DRB1 alleles and the fewest for HLA-C alleles. In the study, 150 to 200 TCR beta chains were listed as associated with cytomegalovirus. Because some donors lacked HLA typing at each locus, the association tests relied only on the typed subset. In a later analysis, several top co-occurrence clusters were reported to appear linked to parvovirus B19, influenza, CMV and Epstein-Barr virus. Most TCR sequences were seen in very few donors, while some public TCRs were found in many individuals. Broadly in line with IMGT annotations, most TCR beta V segments showed up in productive rearrangements about 87% or about 30% of the time in an earlier analysis of around 550 of the donors.

As encoded in the germline V gene, CDR1 is SGDLS while CDR2 is YYNGEE. From cysteine to phenylalanine, the CDR3 is 15 amino acids long. Only the CDR3 DNA is retained, 45 bases long and in frame from the first base. Clipping removes 4 bases from V and 1 base from J, with 7 as the unmatched junction base count. Remarks on this clone: Its cognate antigen has yet to be identified. There are no base qualities to consult, and no much larger clone falls within one base.

The cohort comprised some 680 healthy bone marrow donors. At the time of sampling, every cohort member was nominally healthy, though immune exposures that went unrecorded were likely present. The donor was CMV seronegative and was included in the group of hundreds of seronegative cohort members. Each donor provided a peripheral blood sample, and peripheral blood mononuclear cells were used for TCR beta sequencing. The Qiagen DNeasy Blood Extraction Kit was used to extract genomic DNA from the blood cell samples. The material sequenced was PBMCs. The chain uses TRBV9 and TRBJ2-5, with TRBD1 matching 7 junction bases. This sequence was found in a man aged 18 to 30 in good health and CMV-seronegative. The CDR3 has the sequence CASSPTGDRQETQYF. The bases read TGTGCCAGCAGCCCTACAGGGGACCGCCAAGAGACCCAGTACTTC.